A selection of T cell receptor beta chains follows, all from one sample in a study of T cell responses to AZD1222 COVID-19 vaccine. The method was immunoSEQ multiplex PCR; TCRdb's version includes in-frame clones alone and lacks a portion of them. This sample has about 120,000 clones, with more than 85% found just once. The material was peripheral blood, obtained on day 0 of AZD1222 vaccination. The receptors here all came from an adult in good health. Both conserved end residues are part of each CDR3. A D gene is named only where the DNA matches it firmly. Clone size, where shown, is once, few, many, or a class for clones that have expanded.

clone size	V gene	J gene	D gene	CDR3 DNA	CDR3 protein
NA	TRBV28	TRBJ2-6	NA	TGTGCCAGCAGTTTATGGGTGGGATCTGGGGCCAACGTCCTGACTTTC	CASSLWVGSGANVLTF
few	TRBV20-1	TRBJ1-3	NA	TGCAGTGCTCAGGGAGGAAACACCATATATTTT	CSAQGGNTIYF
once	TRBV11-2	TRBJ2-7	TRBD2	TGTGCCAGCAGCTTGACTAGCGCGTCCAAATACGAGCAGTACTTC	CASSLTSASKYEQYF
NA	TRBV19	TRBJ2-1	TRBD2	TGTGCCAGTAGTATATCGAGCGGGAGAACCACCAATGAGCAGTTCTTC	CASSISSGRTTNEQFF
NA	TRBV3-1/TRBV3-2	TRBJ1-4	NA	TGTGCCAGCAGCCTTCGAACAGGGTTAAATGAAAAACTGTTTTTT	CASSLRTGLNEKLFF
NA	TRBV7-3	TRBJ2-2	NA	TGTGCCAGCAGCGTTGGCAGGGTTGCCGGGGAGCTGTTTTTT	CASSVGRVAGELFF
NA	TRBV11-3	TRBJ2-7	TRBD1	TGTGCCAGCAGCTCCTGGACAGGGGGCGAGCAGTACTTC	CASSSWTGGEQYF
NA	TRBV20-1	TRBJ1-6	NA	TGCAGTGCTAGTAGACGCCTGAGCTCCTATAATTCACCCCTCCACTTT	CSASRRLSSYNSPLHF
NA	TRBV7-2	TRBJ1-1	NA	TGTGCCAGCAGCCTAGGAGGGACGAACACTGAAGCTTTCTTT	CASSLGGTNTEAFF
NA	TRBV28	TRBJ2-3	NA	TGTGCCAGCAGGCCTGGGCCCCTACCCACAGATACGCAGTATTTT	CASRPGPLPTDTQYF
NA	TRBV11-3	TRBJ2-5	NA	TGTGCCAGCAGCTTATCAGGACAGTTTGAGACCCAGTACTTC	CASSLSGQFETQYF
NA	TRBV7-3	TRBJ2-7	TRBD1	TGTGCCAGCAGCTTACTCGGAGGACAGGTAGCATCCTACGAGCAGTACTTC	CASSLLGGQVASYEQYF
NA	TRBV6-5	TRBJ2-7	TRBD2	TGTGCCAGCAGTCGTCTAGCGGGCTCCTACGAGCAGTACTTC	CASSRLAGSYEQYF
NA	TRBV5-8	TRBJ2-7	NA	TGTGCCAGCAGTCGCTTCCAGGGAAGCGAGCAGTACTTC	CASSRFQGSEQYF
NA	TRBV19	TRBJ1-5	NA	TGTGCCAGTAGTTTACAGGGTTATCAGCCCCAGCATTTT	CASSLQGYQPQHF
NA	TRBV24-1	TRBJ2-2	TRBD1	TGTGCCACCAGCGCGGGACAGGCGGCCGGGGAGCTGTTTTTT	CATSAGQAAGELFF
NA	TRBV12-3/TRBV12-4	TRBJ2-1	NA	TGTGCCAGCAGTCTCAGGTCCTACAATGAGCAGTTCTTC	CASSLRSYNEQFF
NA	TRBV7-2	TRBJ1-2	TRBD1	TGTGCCAGCACCCCAAAGGGGGCAGGGAACTATGGCTACACCTTC	CASTPKGAGNYGYTF
NA	TRBV27	TRBJ2-7	NA	TGTGCCAGCAGTTCATCCTACGAGCAGTACTTC	CASSSSYEQYF